The sequence of this T cell receptor (beta chain) was determined in a study of OX40 agonist ivuxolimab in advanced cancers. Looking at the study overall: Ivuxolimab, an agonist antibody against OX40 (CD134), was given to patients. Mean age approximately 61 years, range roughly 23 to 79; approximately 80% male. Study conclusions and caveats: The specificity for antigen of the expanded peripheral T cells was not determined.

V lost 6 bases, J lost 0 bases, and 10 bases lay in between. The CDR3 has 14 amino acids. Germline V gene sequence: CDR1 SGHNT, CDR2 YYREEE (reference sequence). This clone has more than one count but fewer than ten. The antigen remains unidentified. TCRdb's copy holds only in-frame clones and misses some; the assay was immunoSEQ multiplex PCR. This table has fewer than 130,000 clones, roughly nine tenths appearing once. V gene TRBV5-4 combines with J gene TRBJ1-5; the D is unclear. The material sequenced was CD4+ or CD8+ T cells sorted from blood, taken in a trial of the OX40 agonist ivuxolimab. This TCR came from an adult with an advanced solid tumor such as melanoma, head and neck, liver or kidney cancer. The CDR3 protein is CASTRDHSNQPQHF. The CDR3 nucleotides read TGTGCCAGCACACGGGATCATAGCAATCAGCCCCAGCATTTT.